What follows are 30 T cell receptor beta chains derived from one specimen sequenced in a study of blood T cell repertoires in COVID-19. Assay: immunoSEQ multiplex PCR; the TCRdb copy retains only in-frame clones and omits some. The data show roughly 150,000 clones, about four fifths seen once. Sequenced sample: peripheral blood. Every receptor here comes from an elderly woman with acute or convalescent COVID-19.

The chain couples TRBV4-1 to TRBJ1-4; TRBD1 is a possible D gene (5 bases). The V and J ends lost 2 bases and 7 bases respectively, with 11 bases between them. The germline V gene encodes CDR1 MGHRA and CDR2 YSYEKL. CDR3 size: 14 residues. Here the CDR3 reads CASSQLQGFEKLFF. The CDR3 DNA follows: TGCGCCAGCAGCCAACTTCAGGGTTTTGAAAAACTGTTTTTT.

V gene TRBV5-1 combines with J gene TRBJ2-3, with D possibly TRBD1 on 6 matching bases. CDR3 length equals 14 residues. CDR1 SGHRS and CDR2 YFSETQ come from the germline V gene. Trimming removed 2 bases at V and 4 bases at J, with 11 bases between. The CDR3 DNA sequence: TGCGCCAGCAGCTTCCTACAGGGCCCAGATACGCAGTATTTT. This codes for CASSFLQGPDTQYF.

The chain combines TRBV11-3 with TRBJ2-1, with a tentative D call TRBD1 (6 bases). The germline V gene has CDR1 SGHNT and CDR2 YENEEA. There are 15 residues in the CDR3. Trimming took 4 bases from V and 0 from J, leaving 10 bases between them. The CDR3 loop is CASSSQDSSYNEQFF. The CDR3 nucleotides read TGTGCCAGCAGCTCCCAGGACAGCTCCTACAATGAGCAGTTCTTC.

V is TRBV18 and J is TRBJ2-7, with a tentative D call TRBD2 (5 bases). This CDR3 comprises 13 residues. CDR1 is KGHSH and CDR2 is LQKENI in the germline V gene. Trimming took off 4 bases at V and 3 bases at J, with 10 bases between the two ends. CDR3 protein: CASSRGADYEQYF. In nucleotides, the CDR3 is TGTGCCAGCTCACGGGGAGCCGACTACGAGCAGTACTTC.

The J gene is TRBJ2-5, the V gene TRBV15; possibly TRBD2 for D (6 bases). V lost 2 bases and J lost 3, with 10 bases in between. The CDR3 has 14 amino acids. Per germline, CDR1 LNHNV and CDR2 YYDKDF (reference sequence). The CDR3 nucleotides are TGTGCCACCAGCAGACGGGACTCTAAAGAGACCCAGTACTTC. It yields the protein CATSRRDSKETQYF.

In nucleotides, the CDR3 is TGTGCCAGCAGCCGGGAGTCGACAGGGGGTTGGGAGACCCAGTACTTC. It yields the protein CASSRESTGGWETQYF. The chain joins TRBV3-1 (or the pseudogene TRBV3-2) to TRBJ2-5; 9 bases map to TRBD1. The CDR3 is 16 residues long. Germline V lookup: CDR1 LGHDT, CDR2 YNNKEL (reference sequence). V trimming: 4 bases; J trimming: 5 bases; junction bases outside the gene matches: 11.

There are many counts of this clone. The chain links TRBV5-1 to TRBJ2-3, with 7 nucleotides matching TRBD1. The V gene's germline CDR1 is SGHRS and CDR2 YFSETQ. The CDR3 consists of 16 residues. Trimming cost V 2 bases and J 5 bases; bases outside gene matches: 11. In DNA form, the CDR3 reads TGCGCCAGCAGCTTAACAGACAGGGCAGACGGAGATACGCAGTATTTT. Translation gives CASSLTDRADGDTQYF.

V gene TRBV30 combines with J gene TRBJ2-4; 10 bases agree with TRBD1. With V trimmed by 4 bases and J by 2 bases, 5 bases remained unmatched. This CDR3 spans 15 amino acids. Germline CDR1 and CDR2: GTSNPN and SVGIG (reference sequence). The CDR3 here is CAWIGQGVSKNIQYF. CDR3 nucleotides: TGTGCCTGGATAGGACAGGGGGTTTCCAAAAACATTCAGTACTTC.

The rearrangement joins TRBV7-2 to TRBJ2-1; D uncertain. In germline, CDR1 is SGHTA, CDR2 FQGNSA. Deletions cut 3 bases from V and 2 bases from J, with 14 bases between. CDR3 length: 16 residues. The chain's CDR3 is CASSLGRRLTYNEQFF. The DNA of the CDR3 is TGTGCCAGCAGCTTGGGTAGGCGGCTGACCTACAATGAGCAGTTCTTC.

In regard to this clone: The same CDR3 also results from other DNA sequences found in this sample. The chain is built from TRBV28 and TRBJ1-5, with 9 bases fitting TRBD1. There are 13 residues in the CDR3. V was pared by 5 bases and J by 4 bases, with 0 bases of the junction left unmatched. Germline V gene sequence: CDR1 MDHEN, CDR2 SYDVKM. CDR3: CASSGTGNQPQHF. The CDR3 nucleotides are TGTGCCAGCAGTGGGACAGGGAATCAGCCCCAGCATTTT.

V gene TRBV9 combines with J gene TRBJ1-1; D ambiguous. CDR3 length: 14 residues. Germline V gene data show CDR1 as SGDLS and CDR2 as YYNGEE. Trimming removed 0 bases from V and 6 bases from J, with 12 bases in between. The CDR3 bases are TGTGCCAGCAGCGTAGACGACCTGAGGGCTGAAGCTTTCTTT. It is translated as CASSVDDLRAEAFF.

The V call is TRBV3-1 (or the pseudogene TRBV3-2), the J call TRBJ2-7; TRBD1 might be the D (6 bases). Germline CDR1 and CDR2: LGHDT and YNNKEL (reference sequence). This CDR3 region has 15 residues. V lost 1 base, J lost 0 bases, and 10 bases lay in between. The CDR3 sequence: CASSQGTGPSYEQYF. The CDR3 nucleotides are TGTGCCAGCAGCCAAGGCACAGGGCCCTCCTACGAGCAGTACTTC.

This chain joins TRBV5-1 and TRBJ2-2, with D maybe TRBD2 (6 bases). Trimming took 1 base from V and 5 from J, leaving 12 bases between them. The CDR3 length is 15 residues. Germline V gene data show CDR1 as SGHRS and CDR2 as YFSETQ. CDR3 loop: CASSLRQGGTGELFF. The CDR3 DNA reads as TGCGCCAGCAGCTTGAGGCAGGGAGGAACCGGGGAGCTGTTTTTT. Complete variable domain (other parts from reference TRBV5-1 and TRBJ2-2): KAGVTQTPRYLIKTRGQQVTLSCSPISGHRSVSWYQQTPGQGLQFLFEYFSETQRNKGNFPGRFSGRQFSNSRSEMNVSTLELGDSALYLCASSLRQGGTGELFFGEGSRLTVL.

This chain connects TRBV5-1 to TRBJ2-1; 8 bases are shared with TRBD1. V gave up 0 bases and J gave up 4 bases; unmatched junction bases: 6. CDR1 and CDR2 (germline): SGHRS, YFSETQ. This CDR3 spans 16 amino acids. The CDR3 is CASSLGRDRRYNEQFF. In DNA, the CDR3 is TGCGCCAGCAGCTTGGGGCGGGACAGGAGATACAATGAGCAGTTCTTC.

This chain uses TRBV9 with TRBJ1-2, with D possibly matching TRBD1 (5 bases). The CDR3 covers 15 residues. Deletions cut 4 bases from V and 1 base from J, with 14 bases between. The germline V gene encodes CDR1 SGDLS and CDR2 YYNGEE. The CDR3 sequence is CASSPRRQNNYGYTF. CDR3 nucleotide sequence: TGTGCCAGCAGCCCACGACGACAGAATAACTATGGCTACACCTTC.

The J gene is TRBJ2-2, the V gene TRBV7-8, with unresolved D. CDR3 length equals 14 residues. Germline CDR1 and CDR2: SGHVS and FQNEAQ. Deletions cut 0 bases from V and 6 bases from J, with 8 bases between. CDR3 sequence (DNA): TGTGCCAGCAGCTTAGCGGCGAGGTCCGGGGAGCTGTTTTTT. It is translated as CASSLAARSGELFF.

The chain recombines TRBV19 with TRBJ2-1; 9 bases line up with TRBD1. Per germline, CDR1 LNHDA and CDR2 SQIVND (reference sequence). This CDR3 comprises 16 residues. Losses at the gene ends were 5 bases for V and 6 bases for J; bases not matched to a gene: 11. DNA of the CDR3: TGTGCCAGTAGTTGGGACAGGGACGGGGTCGTCAATGAGCAGTTCTTC. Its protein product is CASSWDRDGVVNEQFF.

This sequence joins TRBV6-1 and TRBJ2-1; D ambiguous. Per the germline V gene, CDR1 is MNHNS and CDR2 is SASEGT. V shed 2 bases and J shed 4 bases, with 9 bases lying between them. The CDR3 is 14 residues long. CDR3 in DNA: TGTGCCAGCAGTGAATCCGATCGGTACAATGAGCAGTTCTTC. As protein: CASSESDRYNEQFF.

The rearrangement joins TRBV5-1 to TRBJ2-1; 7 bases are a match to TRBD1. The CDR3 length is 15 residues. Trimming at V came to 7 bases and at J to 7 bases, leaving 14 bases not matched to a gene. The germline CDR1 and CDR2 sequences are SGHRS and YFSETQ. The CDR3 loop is CASSTGEVETNEQFF. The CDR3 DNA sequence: TGCGCCAGCTCCACAGGGGAAGTAGAGACGAATGAGCAGTTCTTC.

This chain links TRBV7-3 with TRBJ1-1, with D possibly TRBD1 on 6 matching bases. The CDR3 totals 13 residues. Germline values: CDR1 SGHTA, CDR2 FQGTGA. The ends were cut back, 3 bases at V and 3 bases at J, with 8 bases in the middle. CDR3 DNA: TGTGCCAGCAGCTTCAGGGGTTACACTGAAGCTTTCTTT. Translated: CASSFRGYTEAFF. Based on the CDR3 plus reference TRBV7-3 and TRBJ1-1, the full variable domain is GAGVSQTPSNKVTEKGKYVELRCDPISGHTALYWYRQSLGQGPEFLIYFQGTGAADDSGLPNDRFFAVRPEGSVSTLKIQRTERGDSAVYLCASSFRGYTEAFFGQGTRLTVV.

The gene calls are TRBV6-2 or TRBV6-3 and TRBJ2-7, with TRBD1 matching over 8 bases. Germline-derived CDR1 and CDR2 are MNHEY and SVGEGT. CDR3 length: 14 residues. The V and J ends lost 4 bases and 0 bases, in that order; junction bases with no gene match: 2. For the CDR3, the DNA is TGTGCCAGCAGTTCTGACAGGGGCTCCTACGAGCAGTACTTC. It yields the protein CASSSDRGSYEQYF.

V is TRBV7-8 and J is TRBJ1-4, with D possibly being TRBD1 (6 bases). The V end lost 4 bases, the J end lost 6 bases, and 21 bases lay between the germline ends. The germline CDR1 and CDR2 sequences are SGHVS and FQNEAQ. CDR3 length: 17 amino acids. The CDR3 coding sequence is TGTGCCAGCAGCTCAGGGGTGTTTGGGCAGGACTATGAAAAACTGTTTTTT. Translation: CASSSGVFGQDYEKLFF.

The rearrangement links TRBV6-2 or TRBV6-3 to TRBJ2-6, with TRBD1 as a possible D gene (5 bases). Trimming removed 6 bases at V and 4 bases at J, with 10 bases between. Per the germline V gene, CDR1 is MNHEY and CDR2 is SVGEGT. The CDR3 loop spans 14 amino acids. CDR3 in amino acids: CASSLPGGANVLTF. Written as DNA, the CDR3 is TGTGCCAGCAGCCTACCAGGGGGGGCCAACGTCCTGACTTTC.

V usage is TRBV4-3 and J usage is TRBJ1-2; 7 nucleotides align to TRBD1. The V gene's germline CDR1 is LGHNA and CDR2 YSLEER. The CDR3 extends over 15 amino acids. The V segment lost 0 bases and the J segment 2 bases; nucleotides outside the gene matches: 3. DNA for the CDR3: TGCGCCAGCAGCCAAGATCGGACAGGAAACTATGGCTACACCTTC. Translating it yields CASSQDRTGNYGYTF.

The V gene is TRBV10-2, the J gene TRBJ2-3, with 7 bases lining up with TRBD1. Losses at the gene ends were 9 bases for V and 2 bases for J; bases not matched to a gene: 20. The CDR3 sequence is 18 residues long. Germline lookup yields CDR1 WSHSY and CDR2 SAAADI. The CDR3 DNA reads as TGCGCCAGTACTCCCCAGCTGGAAAACAGGGGCCACACAGATACGCAGTATTTT. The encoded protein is CASTPQLENRGHTDTQYF.

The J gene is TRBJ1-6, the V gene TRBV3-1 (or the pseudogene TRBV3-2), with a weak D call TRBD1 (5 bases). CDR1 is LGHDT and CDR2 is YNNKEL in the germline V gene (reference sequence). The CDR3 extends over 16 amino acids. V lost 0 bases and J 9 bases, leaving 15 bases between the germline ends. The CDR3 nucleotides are TGTGCCAGCAGCCAAGATATGGGGCATTCCTCTTCACCCCTCCACTTT. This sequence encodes CASSQDMGHSSSPLHF.

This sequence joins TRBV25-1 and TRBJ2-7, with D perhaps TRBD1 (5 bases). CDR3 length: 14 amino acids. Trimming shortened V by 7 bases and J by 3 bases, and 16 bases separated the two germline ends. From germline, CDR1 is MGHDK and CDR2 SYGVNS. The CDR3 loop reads CASKGVGEIYEQYF. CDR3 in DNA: TGTGCCAGCAAAGGGGTCGGAGAGATCTACGAGCAGTACTTC.

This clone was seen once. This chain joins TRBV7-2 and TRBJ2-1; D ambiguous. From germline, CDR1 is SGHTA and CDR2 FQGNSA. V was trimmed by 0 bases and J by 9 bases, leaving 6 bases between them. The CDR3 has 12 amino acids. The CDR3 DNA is TGTGCCAGCAGCTTAGCGGTCGGTGAGCAGTTCTTC. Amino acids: CASSLAVGEQFF.

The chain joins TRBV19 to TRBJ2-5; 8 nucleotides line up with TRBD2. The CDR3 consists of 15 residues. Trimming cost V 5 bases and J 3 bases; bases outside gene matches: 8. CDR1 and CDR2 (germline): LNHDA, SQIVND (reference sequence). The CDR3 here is CASSFTSGLEETQYF. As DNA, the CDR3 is TGTGCCAGTAGTTTCACCTCGGGACTAGAAGAGACCCAGTACTTC.

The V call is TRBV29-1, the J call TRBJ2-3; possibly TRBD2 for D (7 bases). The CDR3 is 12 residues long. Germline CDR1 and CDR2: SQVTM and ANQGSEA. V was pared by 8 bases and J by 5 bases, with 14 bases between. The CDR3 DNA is TGCAGCTCCGCGGGGGCGGGAGATACGCAGTATTTT. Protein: CSSAGAGDTQYF.